This passage covers 8 T cell receptor beta chains from one sample sequenced in a study of Ad26.COV2.S vaccination and SARS-CoV-2 variants. Treatment described: 19 received Ad26.COV2.S at low or high dose, single or two shots; about five received placebo; per-sample allocation not given. Sampling occurred on day 63 after the first vaccine or placebo injection. Generated by immunoSEQ multiplex PCR, the TCRdb table keeps only in-frame clones and is missing some. This repertoire shows around 450,000 clones, about 93% found once; its top ten account for roughly an eighth. This specimen was peripheral blood, taken in a trial of Ad26.COV2.S vaccine versus placebo. These receptors were collected from a person aged 18 to 65 who received the Ad26.COV2.S COVID-19 vaccine or a placebo.

The table lists this clone with a few counts. The chain carries TRBV27 and TRBJ1-4; a weak D match, TRBD1 (6 bases). This CDR3 region has 15 residues. In germline, CDR1 is MNHEY, CDR2 SMNVEV (reference sequence). Trimming removed 5 bases from V and 7 bases from J, with 17 bases in between. CDR3 sequence (DNA): TGTGCCAGCAGTCCGAACAGGGTTATTGCTGAAAAACTGTTTTTT. Translating gives CASSPNRVIAEKLFF.

The gene calls are TRBV5-4 and TRBJ1-6; D not certain. This CDR3 region has 13 residues. The germline V and J ends were trimmed by 0 bases and 7 bases, with 5 bases remaining between them. From germline, CDR1 is SGHNT and CDR2 YYREEE (reference sequence). This CDR3 is CASSLGRNSPLHF. CDR3 nucleotide sequence: TGTGCCAGCAGCTTGGGGCGAAATTCACCCCTCCACTTT. The variable domain in full, with the rest retrieved from reference TRBV5-4 and TRBJ1-6, is ETGVTQSPTHLIKTRGQQVTLRCSSQSGHNTVSWYQQALGQGPQFIFQYYREEENGRGNFPPRFSGLQFPNYSSELNVNALELDDSALYLCASSLGRNSPLHFGNGTRLTVT.

The chain is built from TRBV30 and TRBJ1-2; weak D call: TRBD1 (5 bases). Germline V gene lookup returns CDR1 GTSNPN and CDR2 SVGIG (reference sequence). V was shortened by 0 bases and J by 1 base, with 9 bases between the two germline ends. The CDR3 contains 14 residues. DNA for the CDR3: TGTGCCTGGAGTGTACCGGGGGATAACTATGGCTACACCTTC. It specifies CAWSVPGDNYGYTF.

This chain uses TRBV30 with TRBJ1-5; the D gene is possibly TRBD1 (5 bases). Trimming stripped 3 bases from V and 0 bases from J, with 9 bases between. This CDR3 is built from 14 residues. Germline CDR1 GTSNPN, CDR2 SVGIG (reference sequence). CDR3 DNA sequence: TGTGCCTGGAGAAGCCAGGGTAGCAATCAGCCCCAGCATTTT. This translates into CAWRSQGSNQPQHF.

The rearrangement joins TRBV28 to TRBJ2-6, with D maybe TRBD1 (5 bases). The CDR3 is made up of 16 amino acids. The V gene's germline CDR1 is MDHEN and CDR2 SYDVKM. Trimming stripped 3 bases from V and 2 bases from J, with 11 bases between. The CDR3 protein is CASSFGRVTGANVLTF. The CDR3 DNA is TGTGCCAGCAGTTTCGGCAGGGTCACTGGGGCCAACGTCCTGACTTTC.

The chain is built from TRBV7-9 and TRBJ1-4; D is uncertain. This CDR3 has 15 residues. Germline CDR1 reads SEHNR; CDR2 reads FQNEAQ (reference sequence). Trimming took 5 bases from V and 4 from J, leaving 14 bases between them. The CDR3 sequence: CASSPIGEFNEKLFF. The CDR3 DNA reads as TGTGCCAGCAGCCCAATAGGAGAATTTAATGAAAAACTGTTTTTT.

The chain links TRBV5-5 to TRBJ2-2; 12 bases are shared with TRBD2. CDR1 and CDR2 from the germline V gene are SGHKS and YYEKEE (reference sequence). The CDR3 length is 19 residues. The ends lost 4 bases at V and 0 bases at J; junction bases unmatched: 10. The DNA for the CDR3 is TGTGCCAGCAGCACCCGGACTAGCGGGGCCTTCGCGAACACCGGGGAGCTGTTTTTT. It codes for CASSTRTSGAFANTGELFF. Together with reference TRBV5-5 and TRBJ2-2, the CDR3 gives the full variable domain: DAGVTQSPTHLIKTRGQQVTLRCSPISGHKSVSWYQQVLGQGPQFIFQYYEKEERGRGNFPDRFSARQFPNYSSELNVNALLLGDSALYLCASSTRTSGAFANTGELFFGEGSRLTVL.

This clone was counted only a few times. The gene calls are TRBV5-1 and TRBJ1-2; D remains ambiguous. With 0 bases removed from V and 8 bases from J, the gap between germline ends came to 20 bases. This CDR3 has 16 residues. The germline V gene has CDR1 SGHRS and CDR2 YFSETQ. In DNA form, the CDR3 reads TGCGCCAGCAGCTTGGCCCTTTTGGGCAGTCTCCGGGGCTACACCTTC. Translation gives CASSLALLGSLRGYTF.